Below, 10 T cell receptor beta chains from the same sample are listed, as sequenced in a study of T cell responses to AZD1222 COVID-19 vaccine. Some clones are missing from TCRdb's copy, which holds only in-frame ones; the method was immunoSEQ multiplex PCR. The table shows 100,000 to 130,000 clones, with around 92% occurring only once. This sample comprised peripheral blood, obtained on day 0 of AZD1222 vaccination. The receptors were sampled from an adult in good health.

The chain combines TRBV28 with TRBJ1-2; 8 nucleotides agree with TRBD1. V lost 5 bases to trimming and J lost 5 bases; unmatched junction nucleotides: 4. CDR3 length: 13 residues. Germline CDR1 and CDR2: MDHEN and SYDVKM. The CDR3 sequence is CASSPGGHYGYTF. CDR3 sequence (DNA): TGTGCCAGCAGTCCAGGGGGCCATTATGGCTACACCTTC.

This chain joins TRBV4-3 and TRBJ1-1, with D maybe TRBD1 (5 bases). This CDR3 contains 18 residues. Trimming took 0 bases from V and 4 from J, leaving 21 bases between them. Germline V CDR1 and CDR2: LGHNA, YSLEER. CDR3 nucleotide sequence: TGCGCCAGCAGCCAAGATAGGTGGGAGGCAGGCAGGGCCACTGAAGCTTTCTTT. Its translation: CASSQDRWEAGRATEAFF.

The V gene is TRBV27, the J gene TRBJ2-7; a weak D match, TRBD1 (6 bases). The ends were cut back, 4 bases at V and 5 bases at J, with 24 bases in the middle. CDR1 MNHEY and CDR2 SMNVEV come from the germline V gene (reference sequence). CDR3 length: 17 residues. The CDR3 sequence: CASSSEVTGTFTHEQYF. Written as DNA, the CDR3 is TGTGCCAGCAGTTCAGAGGTGACCGGGACATTTACCCACGAGCAGTACTTC.

This clone was picked up a small number of times. The rearrangement links TRBV5-4 to TRBJ2-6; maybe TRBD1 (5 bases). The CDR3 runs to 17 residues. Germline assignment: CDR1 SGHNT and CDR2 YYREEE (reference sequence). V was clipped by 7 bases and J by 0 bases, with 17 bases between them. The CDR3, as DNA: TGTGCCAGCGACGACAGAGCACAAAGCTCTGGGGCCAACGTCCTGACTTTC. Translating it yields CASDDRAQSSGANVLTF.

This chain links TRBV6-5 with TRBJ2-1; 11 nucleotides line up with TRBD2. With V trimmed by 6 bases and J by 9 bases, 10 bases remained unmatched. The CDR3 is 15 amino acids. Per the germline V gene, CDR1 is MNHEY and CDR2 is SVGAGI. CDR3 protein: CASRPQTSGNSEQFF. The CDR3 nucleotides read TGTGCCAGCAGACCACAGACTAGCGGGAATAGTGAGCAGTTCTTC.

The table lists this clone with a few counts. The chain combines TRBV5-4 with TRBJ1-6, with D uncertain. Trimming left V 2 bases short and J 5 bases short, with 11 bases between. The CDR3 sequence is 15 residues long. Germline lookup yields CDR1 SGHNT and CDR2 YYREEE (reference sequence). The CDR3: CASSFTGRDNSPLHF. The CDR3 DNA follows: TGTGCCAGCAGCTTCACGGGGAGGGATAATTCACCCCTCCACTTT.

This clone was observed a single time. This chain joins TRBV28 and TRBJ1-6, with 8 bases fitting TRBD1. The CDR3 consists of 15 residues. Trimming took 6 bases from V and 6 from J; bases not matched to a gene: 7. The germline gives CDR1 MDHEN, CDR2 SYDVKM. The CDR3 DNA reads as TGTGCCAGCAGCCCGAACGACAGGGGTAATTCACCCCTCCACTTT. Protein sequence: CASSPNDRGNSPLHF.

As DNA, the CDR3 is TGTGCCACCAGTGAAAGGACAGGGACGATCCAAGAGACCCAGTACTTC. This sequence encodes CATSERTGTIQETQYF. The chain uses TRBV24-1 and TRBJ2-5; 8 nucleotides match TRBD1. Germline CDR1 is KGHDR and CDR2 is SFDVKD. After removal of 4 bases from V and 1 base from J, the junction contained 7 bases not matched to a gene. This CDR3 is built from 16 residues.

The V and J genes are TRBV18 and TRBJ1-5, with D possibly being TRBD1 (6 bases). Trimming cost V 6 bases and J 5 bases, with 20 bases left between them. CDR3 length: 16 amino acids. CDR1 and CDR2 (germline): KGHSH, LQKENI. CDR3 in amino acids: CASSPPNRDGDQPQHF. The CDR3, as DNA: TGTGCCAGCTCGCCTCCTAACAGGGATGGCGATCAGCCCCAGCATTTT.

J is TRBJ1-5 and V is TRBV4-1, with 7 positions matching TRBD1. This CDR3 region has 14 residues. V dropped 0 bases and J dropped 5; count of bases not matched to a gene: 1. Germline assignment: CDR1 MGHRA and CDR2 YSYEKL. CDR3 coding DNA: TGCGCCAGCAGCCAAGAGCAGGGGGATCAGCCCCAGCATTTT. Translated, it gives CASSQEQGDQPQHF.